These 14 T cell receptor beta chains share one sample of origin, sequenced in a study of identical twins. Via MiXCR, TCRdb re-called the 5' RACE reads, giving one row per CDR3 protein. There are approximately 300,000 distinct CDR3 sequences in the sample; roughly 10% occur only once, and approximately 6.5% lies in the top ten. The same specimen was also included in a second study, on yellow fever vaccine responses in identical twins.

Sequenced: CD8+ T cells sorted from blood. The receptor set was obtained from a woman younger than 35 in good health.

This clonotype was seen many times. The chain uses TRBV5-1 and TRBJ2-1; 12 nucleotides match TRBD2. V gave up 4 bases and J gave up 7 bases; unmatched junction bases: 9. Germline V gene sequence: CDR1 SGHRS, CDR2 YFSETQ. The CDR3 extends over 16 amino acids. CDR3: CASSPSSGGALNEQFF. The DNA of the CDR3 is TGCGCCAGCAGCCCCTCTAGCGGGGGGGCCTTAAATGAGCAGTTCTTC.

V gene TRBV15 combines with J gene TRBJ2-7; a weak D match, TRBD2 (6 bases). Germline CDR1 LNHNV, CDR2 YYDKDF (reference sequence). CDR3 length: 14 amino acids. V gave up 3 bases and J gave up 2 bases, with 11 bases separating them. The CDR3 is CATSSPGLTYEQYF. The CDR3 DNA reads TGTGCCACCAGCAGTCCGGGACTTACCTACGAGCAGTACTTC.

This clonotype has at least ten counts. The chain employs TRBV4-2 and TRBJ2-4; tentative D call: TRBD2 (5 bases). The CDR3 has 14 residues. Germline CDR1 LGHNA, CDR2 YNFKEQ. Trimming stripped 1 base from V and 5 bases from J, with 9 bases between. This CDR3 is CASSQVTGENIQYF. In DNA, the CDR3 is TGTGCCAGCAGCCAAGTAACCGGGGAAAACATTCAGTACTTC.

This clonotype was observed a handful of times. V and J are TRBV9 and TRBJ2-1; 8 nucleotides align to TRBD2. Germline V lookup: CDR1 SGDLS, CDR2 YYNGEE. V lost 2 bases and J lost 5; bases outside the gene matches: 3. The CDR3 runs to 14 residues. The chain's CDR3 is CASSVVGGDNEQFF. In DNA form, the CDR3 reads TGTGCCAGCAGCGTGGTCGGGGGGGACAATGAGCAGTTCTTC.

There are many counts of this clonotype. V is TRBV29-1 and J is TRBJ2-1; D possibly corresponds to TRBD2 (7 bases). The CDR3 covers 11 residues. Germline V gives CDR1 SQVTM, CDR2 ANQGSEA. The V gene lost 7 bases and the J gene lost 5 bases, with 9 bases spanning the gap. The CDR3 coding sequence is TGCAGCGGGGGGGGCCACAATGAGCAGTTCTTC. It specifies CSGGGHNEQFF.

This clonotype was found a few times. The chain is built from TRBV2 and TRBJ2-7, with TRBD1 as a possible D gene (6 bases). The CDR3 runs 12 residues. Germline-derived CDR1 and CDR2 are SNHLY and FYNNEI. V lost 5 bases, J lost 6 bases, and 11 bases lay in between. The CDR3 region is CASSSRQAEQYF. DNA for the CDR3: TGTGCCAGCAGTTCCAGACAGGCCGAGCAGTACTTC.

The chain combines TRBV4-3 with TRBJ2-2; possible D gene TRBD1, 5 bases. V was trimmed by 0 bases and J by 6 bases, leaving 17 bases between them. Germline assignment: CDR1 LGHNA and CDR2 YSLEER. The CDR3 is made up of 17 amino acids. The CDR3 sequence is CASSQEFSGNGAGELFF. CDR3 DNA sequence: TGCGCCAGCAGCCAAGAGTTTTCAGGGAATGGCGCCGGGGAGCTGTTTTTT.

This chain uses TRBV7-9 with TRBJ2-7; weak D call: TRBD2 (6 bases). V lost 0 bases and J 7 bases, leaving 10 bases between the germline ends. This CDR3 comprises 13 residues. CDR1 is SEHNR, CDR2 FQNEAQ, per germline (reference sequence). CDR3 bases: TGTGCCAGCAGCTTAGCGAAAAGCGGGGAGCAGTACTTC. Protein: CASSLAKSGEQYF.

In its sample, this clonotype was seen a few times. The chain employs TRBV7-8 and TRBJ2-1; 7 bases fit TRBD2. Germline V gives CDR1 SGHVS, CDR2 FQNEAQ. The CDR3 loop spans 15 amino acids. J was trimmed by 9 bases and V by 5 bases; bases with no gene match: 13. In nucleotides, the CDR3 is TGTGCCAGCAGCCAGCGGGGTAGCGTATACGGTGAGCAGTTCTTC. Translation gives CASSQRGSVYGEQFF.

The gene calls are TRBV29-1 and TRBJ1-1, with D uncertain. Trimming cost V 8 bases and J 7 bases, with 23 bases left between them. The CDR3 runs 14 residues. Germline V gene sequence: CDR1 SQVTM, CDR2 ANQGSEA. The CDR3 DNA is TGCAGCTCCAGCGGGCACGAAGAGCATTATGAAGCTTTCTTT. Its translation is CSSSGHEEHYEAFF.

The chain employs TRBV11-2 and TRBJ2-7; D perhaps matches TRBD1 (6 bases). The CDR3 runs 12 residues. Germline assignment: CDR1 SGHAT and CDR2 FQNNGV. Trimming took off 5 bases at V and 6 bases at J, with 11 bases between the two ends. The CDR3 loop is CASSNTGSEQYF. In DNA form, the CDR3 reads TGTGCCAGCAGCAACACAGGGAGCGAGCAGTACTTC.

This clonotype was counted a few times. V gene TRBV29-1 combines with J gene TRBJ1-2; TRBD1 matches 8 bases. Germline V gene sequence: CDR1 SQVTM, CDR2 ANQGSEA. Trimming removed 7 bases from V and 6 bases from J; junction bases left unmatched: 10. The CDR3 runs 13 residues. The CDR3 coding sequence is TGCAGCGCTACGACAGGGGCTGTGGATGGCTACACCTTC. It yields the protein CSATTGAVDGYTF.

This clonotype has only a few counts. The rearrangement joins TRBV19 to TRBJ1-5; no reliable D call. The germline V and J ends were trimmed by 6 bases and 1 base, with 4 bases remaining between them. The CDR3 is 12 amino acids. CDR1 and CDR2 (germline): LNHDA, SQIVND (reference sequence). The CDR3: CASSDSNQPQHF. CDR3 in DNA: TGTGCCAGTAGCGACAGCAATCAGCCCCAGCATTTT.

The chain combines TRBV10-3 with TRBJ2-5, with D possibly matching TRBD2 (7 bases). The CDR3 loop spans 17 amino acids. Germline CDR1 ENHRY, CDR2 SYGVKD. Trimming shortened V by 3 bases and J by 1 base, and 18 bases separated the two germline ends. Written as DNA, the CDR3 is TGTGCCATCAGTGACAATCGCGGGGGCGAGACCCAAGAGACCCAGTACTTC. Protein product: CAISDNRGGETQETQYF.